The clone carrying this TCR beta chain was detected only a few times. Its antigen is not known. This record comes from a study of T cell responses to AZD1222 COVID-19 vaccine. Study-level findings and limits: Spike was spanned by vaccine-associated CD4 TCRs, with dominance at 160-218 and 743-854. Among AZD1222 vaccinees, only 6 or 7 were seropositive at baseline.

Germline CDR1 MNHEY, CDR2 SMNVEV (reference sequence). The CDR3 consists of 14 residues. Trimming removed 4 bases from V and 5 bases from J, with 11 bases in between. Libraries were prepared by immunoSEQ multiplex PCR; TCRdb keeps only in-frame clonotypes and omits some of them. The data hold some 140,000 clones, with more than 90% observed a single time. The clonotype was recovered from an adult in good health. This specimen consisted of peripheral blood, obtained on day 0 of AZD1222 vaccination. The chain recombines TRBV27 with TRBJ2-2; D uncertain. The CDR3: CASSYTPVTGELFF. As DNA, the CDR3 is TGTGCCAGCAGTTACACTCCCGTTACCGGGGAGCTGTTTTTT.